This TCR beta chain was found in a study of cytomegalovirus exposure and HLA in healthy donors. The V gene end was trimmed by 0 bases and the J gene end by 6 bases; junction bases not matched to a gene: 4. The CDR3 loop spans 15 amino acids. Germline CDR1 reads SEHNR; CDR2 reads FQNEAQ (reference sequence). A remark on this clone: Its antigen is not identified.

Points from the study as a whole: Per published reports, the classifier diagnosed cytomegalovirus status with high specificity and sensitivity.

Here immunoSEQ multiplex PCR was the method, and the copy in TCRdb shows in-frame clones only, minus some. The sample lists roughly 120,000 clones, 90% to 95% occurring once. The J gene is TRBJ2-2, the V gene TRBV7-9, with TRBD2 matching over 7 bases. The source of this sequence is a woman under 30 in good health and CMV-seronegative. What was sequenced was PBMCs. Here the CDR3 DNA reads TGTGCCAGCAGCTTAGCGGGAGGGCCATCCGGGGAGCTGTTTTTT. This gives the protein CASSLAGGPSGELFF.